One and the same sample provided the 29 T cell receptor beta chains below, sequenced in a study of blood T cell repertoires in COVID-19. Clones were read by immunoSEQ multiplex PCR, and TCRdb kept only the in-frame ones, dropping some. Of approximately 130,000 clones listed, almost 85% are singletons. What was sequenced was peripheral blood. These receptors were taken from a human donor in a cohort sampled during active COVID-19.

The chain couples TRBV5-1 to TRBJ2-5; TRBD1 matches 8 bases. Losses at the gene ends were 6 bases for V and 2 bases for J; bases not matched to a gene: 6. This CDR3 region has 14 residues. In germline, CDR1 is SGHRS, CDR2 YFSETQ. The CDR3 nucleotides read TGCGCCAGCACGCCGGGACAGGCACAAGAGACCCAGTACTTC. Its protein is CASTPGQAQETQYF.

This chain connects TRBV11-2 to TRBJ2-1; 9 bases fit TRBD1. Germline lookup yields CDR1 SGHAT and CDR2 FQNNGV. Germline trimming cut 5 bases from V and 6 bases from J; bases unmatched to any gene: 5. The CDR3 covers 14 residues. CDR3 amino acids: CASSRDRGSNEQFF. The CDR3, as DNA: TGTGCCAGCAGCCGCGACAGGGGGTCCAATGAGCAGTTCTTC.

To note about this clone: Other DNA sequences in the same sample also yield this CDR3. The chain carries TRBV7-8 and TRBJ1-2, with TRBD1 matching 10 bases. The germline CDR1 and CDR2 sequences are SGHVS and FQNEAQ. The CDR3 is made up of 13 amino acids. Trimming cost V 6 bases and J 6 bases; bases outside gene matches: 4. The CDR3 region is CASSRGTGDGYTF. The CDR3 DNA reads as TGTGCCAGCAGTAGGGGGACAGGGGATGGCTACACCTTC.

The V gene is TRBV4-1, the J gene TRBJ1-4; D gene ambiguous. Per the germline V gene, CDR1 is MGHRA and CDR2 is YSYEKL. This CDR3 comprises 16 residues. Trimming pared 4 bases from V and 3 bases from J, leaving 15 bases between. As DNA, the CDR3 is TGCGCCAGCAGCCTGCCTCGGTTGGAGGCTAATGAAAAACTGTTTTTT. Protein: CASSLPRLEANEKLFF.

The J gene is TRBJ1-2, the V gene TRBV10-3; D is unresolved. The CDR3 totals 13 residues. V lost 6 bases and J 5 bases, leaving 13 bases between the germline ends. Germline lookup yields CDR1 ENHRY and CDR2 SYGVKD. CDR3 DNA sequence: TGTGCCATCAGCCTATCGGTCGAATATGGCTACACCTTC. Translating gives CAISLSVEYGYTF.

Note on this clone: Other DNA sequences in the sample encode the same CDR3. The V call is TRBV18, the J call TRBJ2-7; 8 bases are shared with TRBD1. CDR3 length: 14 amino acids. The germline V gene encodes CDR1 KGHSH and CDR2 LQKENI. Unmatched junction bases numbered 4, after V lost 3 bases and J lost 3 bases. Written as DNA, the CDR3 is TGTGCCAGCTCACCGGGGACAGGACTCTACGAGCAGTACTTC. Translating gives CASSPGTGLYEQYF.

This rearrangement joins TRBV6-5 to TRBJ2-1; the D gene is possibly TRBD1 (5 bases). CDR1 and CDR2 (germline): MNHEY, SVGAGI. V lost 6 bases to trimming and J lost 7 bases, with 13 bases between them. The CDR3 consists of 13 residues. CDR3 in DNA: TGTGCCAGCAGCGACAGAAATACGAATGAGCAGTTCTTC. Residues: CASSDRNTNEQFF.

V usage is TRBV7-6 and J usage is TRBJ2-6; D gene uncertain. V was clipped by 8 bases and J by 0 bases, with 8 bases between them. The germline gives CDR1 SGHVS, CDR2 FNYEAQ. CDR3 length: 14 amino acids. The CDR3, as DNA: TGTGCCAGCGGTTCGGGCTCTGGGGCCAACGTCCTGACTTTC. Protein sequence: CASGSGSGANVLTF.

This chain connects TRBV7-9 to TRBJ2-3, with TRBD1 as a possible D gene (6 bases). Germline V lookup: CDR1 SEHNR, CDR2 FQNEAQ (reference sequence). This CDR3 region has 14 residues. V lost 4 bases and J 5 bases, leaving 13 bases between the germline ends. In DNA, the CDR3 is TGTGCCAGCAGCTCCCACAGGGTCTTAGATACGCAGTATTTT. The encoded protein is CASSSHRVLDTQYF.

The genes are TRBV19 and TRBJ1-5, with 7 bases identical to TRBD1. The CDR3 contains 13 residues. Germline CDR1 LNHDA, CDR2 SQIVND (reference sequence). After removal of 8 bases from V and 4 bases from J, the junction contained 5 bases not matched to a gene. The DNA for the CDR3 is TGTGCCAGTGGCGGGGACAGAAATCAGCCCCAGCATTTT. It codes for CASGGDRNQPQHF.

This rearrangement joins TRBV7-9 to TRBJ2-3; 7 bases are shared with TRBD2. Unmatched junction bases numbered 4, after V lost 1 base and J lost 0 bases. CDR3 length: 16 residues. From germline, CDR1 is SEHNR and CDR2 FQNEAQ (reference sequence). CDR3 loop: CASSLDGGGSTDTQYF. CDR3 nucleotides: TGTGCCAGCAGCTTAGACGGCGGGGGAAGCACAGATACGCAGTATTTT.

CDR3 DNA: TGTGCCAGTGGGAGGGCCGATGAGCAGTTCTTC. This translates into CASGRADEQFF. V is TRBV7-9 and J is TRBJ2-1; 7 bases fit TRBD2. CDR3 length: 11 amino acids. The junction had 4 bases not matched to a gene; V was cut back by 9 bases and J by 8 bases. CDR1 is SEHNR and CDR2 is FQNEAQ in the germline V gene (reference sequence).

This clone was seen just once. The rearrangement joins TRBV4-1 to TRBJ2-5, with 11 bases lining up with TRBD2. V lost 3 bases to trimming and J lost 3 bases; unmatched junction nucleotides: 6. This CDR3 has 16 residues. Per germline, CDR1 MGHRA and CDR2 YSYEKL. The CDR3 coding sequence is TGCGCCAGCAGCCACACAACACTAGCGGGGGAAGAGACCCAGTACTTC. Protein sequence: CASSHTTLAGEETQYF.

CDR3 nucleotide sequence: TGTGCCTGGAGCGACACGAATACGCAGTATTTT. Translating it yields CAWSDTNTQYF. V gene TRBV30 combines with J gene TRBJ2-3; D gene ambiguous. The CDR3 runs 11 residues. CDR1 is GTSNPN and CDR2 is SVGIG in the germline V gene (reference sequence). V was pared by 3 bases and J by 7 bases, with 8 bases between.

The CDR3 spells CASSLGLAGNTGELFF. Here the CDR3 DNA reads TGTGCCAGCAGCTTGGGACTAGCGGGGAACACCGGGGAGCTGTTTTTT. The rearrangement uses TRBV5-4 and TRBJ2-2, with 10 bases identical to TRBD2. The CDR3 totals 16 residues. Germline V lookup: CDR1 SGHNT, CDR2 YYREEE (reference sequence). With 0 bases clipped from V and 1 base from J, the junction kept 0 bases outside the gene matches.

The chain employs TRBV19 and TRBJ1-4; unclear D gene. Germline CDR1 and CDR2: LNHDA and SQIVND (reference sequence). CDR3 length: 14 amino acids. V dropped 5 bases and J dropped 0 bases, with 7 bases sitting between them. CDR3 in amino acids: CASSADSTNEKLFF. In DNA form, the CDR3 reads TGTGCCAGTAGTGCAGATTCAACTAATGAAAAACTGTTTTTT. Supplemented by reference TRBV19 and TRBJ1-4, the full variable domain reads DGGITQSPKYLFRKEGQNVTLSCEQNLNHDAMYWYRQDPGQGLRLIYYSQIVNDFQKGDIAEGYSVSREKKESFPLTVTSAQKNPTAFYLCASSADSTNEKLFFGSGTQLSVL.

The chain employs TRBV29-1 and TRBJ1-1; no firm D call. Germline loops: CDR1 SQVTM, CDR2 ANQGSEA. The germline V and J ends were trimmed by 1 base and 1 base, with 4 bases remaining between them. This CDR3 comprises 12 residues. The CDR3 spells CSVEVQNTEAFF. The CDR3 nucleotides read TGCAGCGTTGAAGTTCAGAACACTGAAGCTTTCTTT.

This chain links TRBV30 with TRBJ1-2; TRBD1 is a possible D gene (6 bases). Trimming pared 2 bases from V and 7 bases from J, leaving 8 bases between. CDR3 size: 11 residues. The germline CDR1 and CDR2 sequences are GTSNPN and SVGIG (reference sequence). CDR3 bases: TGTGCCTGGAGTATGGGGGCTGGCTACACCTTC. Translation: CAWSMGAGYTF.

This clone came up many times. The chain joins TRBV29-1 to TRBJ1-2, with TRBD1 matching 10 bases. This CDR3 comprises 13 residues. CDR1 is SQVTM and CDR2 is ANQGSEA in the germline V gene. Trimming at V came to 6 bases and at J to 6 bases, leaving 7 bases not matched to a gene. CDR3 coding DNA: TGCAGCGTGCCCCGACAGGGGGCCAATGGCTACACCTTC. This codes for CSVPRQGANGYTF.

The chain joins TRBV30 to TRBJ1-6, with 11 bases lining up with TRBD1. Germline V lookup: CDR1 GTSNPN, CDR2 SVGIG (reference sequence). The CDR3 extends over 16 amino acids. V trimming: 7 bases; J trimming: 4 bases; junction bases outside the gene matches: 9. The CDR3 DNA reads TGTGCCTTGACCGGGACAGGGGGGTATTATAATTCACCCCTCCACTTT. Translated, it gives CALTGTGGYYNSPLHF.

The V gene is TRBV6-5, the J gene TRBJ1-1; 9 bases are a match to TRBD1. The CDR3 is 13 amino acids. The germline V gene has CDR1 MNHEY and CDR2 SVGAGI. The V gene end was trimmed by 6 bases and the J gene end by 4 bases; junction bases not matched to a gene: 3. CDR3 protein: CASSATGGTEAFF. CDR3 coding DNA: TGTGCCAGCAGCGCGACAGGGGGCACTGAAGCTTTCTTT.

Comment on this clone: At one boundary the junction diverges from the germline segment, which might be a read error. Different DNA sequences within this sample yield the same CDR3. V and J are TRBV10-3 and TRBJ2-4, with D uncertain. This CDR3 region has 13 residues. Germline CDR1 is ENHRY and CDR2 is SYGVKD. The CDR3 spells CAISHPPENIQYF. The CDR3 DNA reads as TGCGCCATCAGTCACCCACCGGAAAACATTCAGTACTTC.

The rearrangement uses TRBV9 and TRBJ2-3, with 14 nucleotides matching TRBD2. The CDR3 totals 16 residues. V shed 0 bases, J shed 11 bases, and the junction held 8 bases outside the gene matches. From germline, CDR1 is SGDLS and CDR2 YYNGEE. The CDR3 region has the DNA TGTGCCAGCAGCGTAGGGGTGGGACTAGCGGGGGCCCGGCAGTATTTT. Translating gives CASSVGVGLAGARQYF.

V is TRBV19 and J is TRBJ2-1, with 10 positions matching TRBD1. Losses at the gene ends were 4 bases for V and 8 bases for J; bases not matched to a gene: 5. CDR1 LNHDA and CDR2 SQIVND come from the germline V gene (reference sequence). The CDR3 length is 14 residues. The CDR3 region is CASSTGTGADEQFF. DNA for the CDR3: TGTGCCAGTAGTACCGGGACAGGGGCGGATGAGCAGTTCTTC.

V and J are TRBV5-1 and TRBJ2-2; D gene unclear. V was shortened by 0 bases and J by 5 bases, with 8 bases between the two germline ends. The CDR3 contains 14 residues. Germline lookup yields CDR1 SGHRS and CDR2 YFSETQ. The CDR3 here is CASSLVRVTGELFF. CDR3 nucleotide sequence: TGCGCCAGCAGCTTGGTCCGGGTTACCGGGGAGCTGTTTTTT.

The chain recombines TRBV21-1 with TRBJ1-6. TRBV21-1 represents a pseudogene. The CDR3 has 16 amino acids. In nucleotides, the CDR3 is TGTGCCAGCAACCCCTGGGCGGGGCGGTATAATTCACCCCTCCACTTT. It encodes CASNPWAGRYNSPLHF.

The chain employs TRBV5-6 and TRBJ1-5; D is uncertain. With 4 bases removed from V and 11 bases from J, the gap between germline ends came to 13 bases. The CDR3 runs to 12 residues. Germline values: CDR1 SGHDT, CDR2 YYEEEE. CDR3 sequence: CASSRLTGAQHF. The DNA of the CDR3 is TGTGCCAGCAGCAGACTGACCGGGGCCCAGCATTTT.

This clone was counted a few times. The gene calls are TRBV5-4 and TRBJ2-7; D gene unclear. The CDR3 has 13 residues. CDR1 is SGHNT and CDR2 is YYREEE in the germline V gene (reference sequence). V lost 3 bases to trimming and J lost 0 bases, with 7 bases between them. CDR3 in DNA: TGTGCCAGCAGCTCCCCTAGCTCCTACGAGCAGTACTTC. Its protein product is CASSSPSSYEQYF.

The chain links TRBV30 to TRBJ2-1; tentative D call: TRBD2 (6 bases). This CDR3 region has 13 residues. Deletions cut 5 bases from V and 9 bases from J, with 17 bases between. CDR1 GTSNPN and CDR2 SVGIG come from the germline V gene (reference sequence). The CDR3 region has the DNA TGTGCCTGGGGGGAGCGACGGGGGAGTGAGCAGTTCTTC. It specifies CAWGERRGSEQFF. The whole variable domain, remainder taken from reference TRBV30 and TRBJ2-1, is SQTIHQWPATLVQPVGSPLSLECTVEGTSNPNLYWYRQAAGRGLQLLFYSVGIGQISSEVPQNLSASRPQDRQFILSSKKLLLSDSGFYLCAWGERRGSEQFFGPGTRLTVL.